This T cell receptor (beta chain) was obtained from a study of shared T cell receptors in the human thymus. Here immunoSEQ multiplex PCR was the method, and the copy in TCRdb shows in-frame clones only, minus some. The sample has under 450,000 clones; 95% are singletons. Sequencing input: thymocytes. The TCR sequence derives from a human donor.

The CDR3 region is CASSHKGRPYEQYF. The CDR3 DNA is TGTGCCAGCAGCCACAAGGGGAGACCCTACGAGCAGTACTTC. The rearrangement uses TRBV7-2 and TRBJ2-7; D may be TRBD1 or TRBD2 (5 bases each). CDR1 SGHTA and CDR2 FQGNSA come from the germline V gene. The CDR3 spans 14 residues. V was cut by 5 bases and J by 2 bases, with 13 bases left in between.